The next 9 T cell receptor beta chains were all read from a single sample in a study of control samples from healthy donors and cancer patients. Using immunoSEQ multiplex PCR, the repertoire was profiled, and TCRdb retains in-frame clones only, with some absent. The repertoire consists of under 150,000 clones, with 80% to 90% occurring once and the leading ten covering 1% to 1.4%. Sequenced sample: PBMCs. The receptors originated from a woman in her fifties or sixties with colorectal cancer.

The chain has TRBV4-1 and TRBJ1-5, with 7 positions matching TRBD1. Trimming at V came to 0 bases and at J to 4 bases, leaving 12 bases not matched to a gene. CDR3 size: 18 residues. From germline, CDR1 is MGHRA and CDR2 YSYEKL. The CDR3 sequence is CASSQEAPQGGGNQPQHF. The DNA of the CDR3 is TGCGCCAGCAGCCAAGAAGCCCCCCAGGGGGGCGGTAATCAGCCCCAGCATTTT.

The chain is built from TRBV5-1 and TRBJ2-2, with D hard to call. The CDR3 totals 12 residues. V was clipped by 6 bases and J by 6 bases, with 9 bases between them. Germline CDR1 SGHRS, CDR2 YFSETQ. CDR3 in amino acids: CASIGEAGELFF. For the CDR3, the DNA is TGCGCCAGCATAGGAGAGGCCGGGGAGCTGTTTTTT.

CDR3 sequence (DNA): TGTGCCAGCAGTTACGCCCTGCGGAACACCGGGGAGCTGTTTTTT. This codes for CASSYALRNTGELFF. This rearrangement joins TRBV6-6 to TRBJ2-2; no reliable D call. This CDR3 spans 15 amino acids. V was clipped by 2 bases and J by 1 base, with 8 bases between them. Germline V gene lookup returns CDR1 MNHNY and CDR2 SVGAGI (reference sequence).

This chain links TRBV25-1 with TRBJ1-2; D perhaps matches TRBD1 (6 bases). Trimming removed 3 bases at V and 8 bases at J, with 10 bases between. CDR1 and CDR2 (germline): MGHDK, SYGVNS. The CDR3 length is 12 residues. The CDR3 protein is CASSDQGQGYTF. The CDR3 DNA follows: TGTGCCAGCAGTGATCAGGGACAAGGCTACACCTTC.

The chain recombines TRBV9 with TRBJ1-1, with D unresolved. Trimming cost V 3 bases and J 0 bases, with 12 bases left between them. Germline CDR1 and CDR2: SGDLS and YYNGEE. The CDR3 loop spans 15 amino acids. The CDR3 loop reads CASSANAGMNTEAFF. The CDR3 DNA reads TGTGCCAGCAGCGCCAATGCGGGAATGAACACTGAAGCTTTCTTT.

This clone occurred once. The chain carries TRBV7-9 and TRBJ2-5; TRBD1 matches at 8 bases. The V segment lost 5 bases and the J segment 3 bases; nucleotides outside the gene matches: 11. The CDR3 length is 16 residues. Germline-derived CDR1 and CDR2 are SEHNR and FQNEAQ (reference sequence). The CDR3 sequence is CASSDRQGNPKETQYF. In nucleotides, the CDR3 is TGTGCCAGCAGCGATAGACAGGGGAACCCCAAAGAGACCCAGTACTTC.

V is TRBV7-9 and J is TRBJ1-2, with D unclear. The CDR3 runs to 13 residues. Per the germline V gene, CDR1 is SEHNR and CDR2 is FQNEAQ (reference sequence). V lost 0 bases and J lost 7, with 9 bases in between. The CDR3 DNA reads TGTGCCAGCAGCTTAGCAGGCGGTGGTGGCTACACCTTC. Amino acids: CASSLAGGGGYTF.

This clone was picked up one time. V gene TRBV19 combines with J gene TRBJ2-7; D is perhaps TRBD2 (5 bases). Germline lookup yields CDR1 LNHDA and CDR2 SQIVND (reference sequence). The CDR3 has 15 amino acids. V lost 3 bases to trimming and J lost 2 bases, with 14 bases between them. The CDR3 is CASSIPGIPAYEQYF. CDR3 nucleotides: TGTGCCAGTAGTATTCCCGGGATCCCCGCCTACGAGCAGTACTTC.

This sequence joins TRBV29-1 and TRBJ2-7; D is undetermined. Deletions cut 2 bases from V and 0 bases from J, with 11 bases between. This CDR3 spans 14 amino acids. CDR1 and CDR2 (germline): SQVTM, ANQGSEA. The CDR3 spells CSVETGLSSYEQYF. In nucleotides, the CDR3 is TGCAGCGTTGAAACCGGTCTGAGCTCCTACGAGCAGTACTTC.